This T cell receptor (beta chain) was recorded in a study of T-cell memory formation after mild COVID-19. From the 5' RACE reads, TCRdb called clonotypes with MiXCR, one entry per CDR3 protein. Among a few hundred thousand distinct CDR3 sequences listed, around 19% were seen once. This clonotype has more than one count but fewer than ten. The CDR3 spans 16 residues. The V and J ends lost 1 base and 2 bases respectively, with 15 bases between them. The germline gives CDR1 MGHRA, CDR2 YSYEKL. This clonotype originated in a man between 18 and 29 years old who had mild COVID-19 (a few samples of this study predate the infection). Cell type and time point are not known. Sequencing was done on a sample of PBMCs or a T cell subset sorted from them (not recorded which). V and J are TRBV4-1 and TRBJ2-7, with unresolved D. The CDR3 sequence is CASSQGPQVSPYEQYF. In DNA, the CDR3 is TGCGCCAGCAGCCAAGGTCCGCAGGTATCCCCCTACGAGCAGTACTTC.